This T cell receptor beta chain was captured by sequencing in a study of blood T cell repertoires in COVID-19. Study-level background: From T cells, B-cell-depleted T cells, or PBMCs came the material, which was cDNA or gDNA.

The V end was cut by 6 bases, the J end by 3 bases, with 13 bases between. The CDR3 extends over 14 amino acids. Germline V gene lookup returns CDR1 KGHSH and CDR2 LQKENI. This clone came up once. Original handling: Reference gene primer amplification gave nucleated cell count estimates. Measured with immunoSEQ multiplex PCR; TCRdb has only the in-frame clones, and not every one. D and trimming were read from the DNA, whereas the V and J calls and clone size are those reported in that table. The sample consists of 70,000 to 90,000 clones, 65% to 85% of them appearing once. This chain connects TRBV18 to TRBJ2-3, with D tentatively TRBD2 (6 bases). The TCR sequence derives from an older man with acute or convalescent COVID-19. Sequenced material: peripheral blood. CDR3 in amino acids: CASSEGRRTDTQYF. The CDR3 region has the DNA TGTGCCAGCTCGGAGGGGAGGAGAACAGATACGCAGTATTTT.